This entry lists 22 T cell receptor beta chains sequenced from one sample in a study of graft-versus-host responses after intestinal transplantation. No antigen is known for these receptors. This table comes from immunoSEQ multiplex PCR, and its TCRdb copy is limited to in-frame clones, with some not included. The sample records 130,000 to 150,000 clones, 92% being singletons. Sequencing used unstimulated CD4+ T cells sorted from spleen or lymph node cells, obtained before intestinal transplant. The receptors shown here come from a human donor who received an intestinal transplant.

The gene calls are TRBV19 and TRBJ2-1; 10 nucleotides match TRBD1. This CDR3 spans 16 amino acids. J gave up 2 bases and V 4 bases, and 5 bases lay outside the gene matches. Germline CDR1 LNHDA, CDR2 SQIVND (reference sequence). The chain's CDR3 is CASSTGTGATYNEQFF. The DNA for the CDR3 is TGTGCCAGTAGTACCGGGACAGGGGCCACCTACAATGAGCAGTTCTTC.

The chain employs TRBV29-1 and TRBJ1-2; TRBD1 is a possible D gene (5 bases). Trimming left V 4 bases short and J 5 bases short, with 8 bases between. CDR3 length equals 11 residues. Germline V gene sequence: CDR1 SQVTM, CDR2 ANQGSEA. This CDR3 is CSVGGGYGYTF. In DNA, the CDR3 is TGCAGCGTTGGTGGGGGTTATGGCTACACCTTC.

A single count supports this clone. The chain links TRBV6-5 to TRBJ2-5; TRBD2 matches at 11 bases. V was clipped by 6 bases and J by 5 bases; unmatched bases: 8. CDR1 and CDR2 from the germline V gene are MNHEY and SVGAGI. CDR3 length equals 15 residues. This CDR3 is CASRSRVAGGETQYF. CDR3 nucleotide sequence: TGTGCCAGCAGGAGCCGGGTAGCGGGGGGGGAGACCCAGTACTTC.

The chain is built from TRBV5-4 and TRBJ2-1; tentative D call: TRBD2 (6 bases). CDR3 size: 15 residues. CDR1 SGHNT and CDR2 YYREEE come from the germline V gene (reference sequence). Between the trimmed V and J ends, which lost 4 bases and 2 bases, there was a span of 13 bases. The CDR3 here is CASSPPGLTYNEQFF. CDR3 sequence (DNA): TGTGCCAGCAGCCCGCCGGGACTCACCTACAATGAGCAGTTCTTC.

The chain combines TRBV5-1 with TRBJ1-1; 8 nucleotides line up with TRBD1. The CDR3 is 14 residues long. CDR1 is SGHRS, CDR2 YFSETQ, per germline. V dropped 4 bases and J dropped 1; count of bases not matched to a gene: 3. CDR3 DNA sequence: TGCGCCAGCAGCCGGACAGGGCCGAACACTGAAGCTTTCTTT. Its translation: CASSRTGPNTEAFF.

V gene TRBV11-3 combines with J gene TRBJ2-1; TRBD2 agrees at 7 bases. Germline CDR1 reads SGHNT; CDR2 reads YENEEA. This CDR3 contains 15 residues. Trimming removed 2 bases from V and 4 bases from J; junction bases left unmatched: 5. The DNA of the CDR3 is TGTGCCAGCAGCTTAATGACTAGCAGATACAATGAGCAGTTCTTC. This translates into CASSLMTSRYNEQFF.

This sequence joins TRBV6-1 and TRBJ1-3; a weak D match, TRBD1 (5 bases). The CDR3 sequence is 15 residues long. V was pared by 1 base and J by 1 base, with 8 bases between. The germline V gene has CDR1 MNHNS and CDR2 SASEGT. The CDR3 region is CASSEVGVSGNTIYF. CDR3 coding DNA: TGTGCCAGCAGTGAAGTAGGGGTGTCTGGAAACACCATATATTTT.

The rearrangement uses TRBV20-1 and TRBJ2-3, with no clear D. The CDR3 is 10 residues long. The V and J ends lost 5 bases and 2 bases respectively, with 2 bases between them. Germline V gives CDR1 DFQATT, CDR2 SNEGSKA (reference sequence). In DNA form, the CDR3 reads TGCAGTGCTTACACAGATACGCAGTATTTT. Translated, it gives CSAYTDTQYF.

The rearrangement links TRBV7-9 to TRBJ2-2; TRBD2 might be the D (7 bases). The germline CDR1 and CDR2 sequences are SEHNR and FQNEAQ (reference sequence). The CDR3 loop spans 15 amino acids. V gave up 8 bases and J gave up 4 bases, with 17 bases separating them. CDR3 nucleotide sequence: TGTGCCAGCCTCCATCGGGGGGCGGGCACCGGGGAGCTGTTTTTT. It is translated as CASLHRGAGTGELFF.

This CDR3 reads CASSLEGQGYGELFF. The CDR3 DNA follows: TGTGCCAGCAGCTTGGAAGGACAGGGGTACGGGGAGCTGTTTTTT. The chain links TRBV5-5 to TRBJ2-2; 9 nucleotides line up with TRBD1. This CDR3 has 15 residues. V gave up 0 bases and J gave up 7 bases; unmatched junction bases: 4. Germline assignment: CDR1 SGHKS and CDR2 YYEKEE (reference sequence).

The CDR3 spells CASSRSDSTQETQYF. CDR3 bases: TGTGCCAGCAGCCGAAGCGACAGCACCCAAGAGACCCAGTACTTC. V usage is TRBV6-1 and J usage is TRBJ2-5; D might be TRBD1 (5 bases). V lost 6 bases and J lost 1, with 15 bases in between. Germline assignment: CDR1 MNHNS and CDR2 SASEGT. The CDR3 sequence is 15 residues long.

The chain links TRBV7-9 to TRBJ2-1; 9 bases match TRBD1. The CDR3 has 12 residues. The germline V gene encodes CDR1 SEHNR and CDR2 FQNEAQ (reference sequence). V shed 5 bases, J shed 11 bases, and the junction held 4 bases outside the gene matches. CDR3 bases: TGTGCCAGCAGCCTGGACAGGGGACAGCAGTTCTTC. Residues: CASSLDRGQQFF.

Only one count was recorded for this clone. The chain recombines TRBV29-1 with TRBJ2-3; TRBD1 matches 8 bases. Trimming removed 2 bases from V and 1 base from J; junction bases left unmatched: 5. There are 15 residues in the CDR3. Germline CDR1 and CDR2: SQVTM and ANQGSEA. The CDR3 DNA is TGCAGCGTTGAATCAGCCAGGGGGCGCACAGATACGCAGTATTTT. This translates into CSVESARGRTDTQYF.

This clone was counted a single time. V is TRBV10-3 and J is TRBJ2-5; 8 bases match TRBD2. The CDR3 consists of 16 residues. The ends lost 2 bases at V and 5 bases at J; junction bases unmatched: 10. Germline loops: CDR1 ENHRY, CDR2 SYGVKD. CDR3 bases: TGTGCCATCAGTGAGGCGGGAGGTCCACCACAGGAGACCCAGTACTTC. Its translation is CAISEAGGPPQETQYF.

The chain is built from TRBV28 and TRBJ1-6, with a weak D call TRBD1 (6 bases). The CDR3 extends over 14 amino acids. The V end lost 3 bases, the J end lost 6 bases, and 9 bases lay between the germline ends. The germline CDR1 and CDR2 sequences are MDHEN and SYDVKM. The CDR3 region has the DNA TGTGCCAGCAGTTTTTCACAGGGTAATTCACCCCTCCACTTT. Residues: CASSFSQGNSPLHF.

The genes are TRBV9 and TRBJ2-2; perhaps TRBD2 as D (6 bases). Trimming shortened V by 0 bases and J by 7 bases, and 13 bases separated the two germline ends. Germline V gives CDR1 SGDLS, CDR2 YYNGEE. CDR3 size: 15 residues. In DNA form, the CDR3 reads TGTGCCAGCAGCGTAGTATCGGGAGCGATCGGGGAGCTGTTTTTT. It specifies CASSVVSGAIGELFF.

This clone showed up just once. At one end the junction does not follow the germline gene, possibly because of a read error. The gene calls are TRBV30 and TRBJ1-2; tentative D call: TRBD1 (5 bases). From germline, CDR1 is GTSNPN and CDR2 SVGIG (reference sequence). This CDR3 is 10 amino acids long. In DNA form, the CDR3 reads TGTGCCTGGAGTGGTCCAGGGCACAACTTC. This gives the protein CAWSGPGHNF.

The chain recombines TRBV6-1 with TRBJ1-4, with D perhaps TRBD1 (6 bases). V was shortened by 5 bases and J by 5 bases, with 15 bases between the two germline ends. The CDR3 loop spans 15 amino acids. Germline CDR1 MNHNS, CDR2 SASEGT. The CDR3 region is CASSFGQPGNEKLFF. The DNA for the CDR3 is TGTGCCAGCAGTTTTGGACAGCCTGGGAATGAAAAACTGTTTTTT.

V gene TRBV9 combines with J gene TRBJ2-2; D remains unclear. The V end lost 0 bases, the J end lost 5 bases, and 5 bases lay between the germline ends. Germline-derived CDR1 and CDR2 are SGDLS and YYNGEE. The CDR3 has 13 amino acids. As DNA, the CDR3 is TGTGCCAGCAGCGTAGATCAGACCGGGGAGCTGTTTTTT. Protein sequence: CASSVDQTGELFF.

V and J are TRBV9 and TRBJ2-5; 11 bases line up with TRBD1. The CDR3 is 16 residues long. V dropped 2 bases and J dropped 5; count of bases not matched to a gene: 8. Germline V gene sequence: CDR1 SGDLS, CDR2 YYNGEE. The CDR3 nucleotides are TGTGCCAGCAGCGTCCAGGACAGGGGGCCAGGGGAGACCCAGTACTTC. Its translation: CASSVQDRGPGETQYF.

The chain is built from TRBV6-1 and TRBJ2-7; weak D call: TRBD2 (5 bases). Germline V gene sequence: CDR1 MNHNS, CDR2 SASEGT. The CDR3 is 16 residues long. Between the trimmed V and J ends, which lost 3 bases and 1 base, there was a span of 16 bases. The CDR3 coding sequence is TGTGCCAGCAGTGATACCGGACTGGAAACTTCCTACGAGCAGTACTTC. Encoded protein: CASSDTGLETSYEQYF.

V is TRBV30 and J is TRBJ2-2, with D tentatively TRBD2 (5 bases). The CDR3 length is 14 residues. V lost 4 bases and J 6 bases, leaving 15 bases between the germline ends. CDR1 and CDR2 from the germline V gene are GTSNPN and SVGIG (reference sequence). CDR3 bases: TGTGCCTGGACAAGAGGGCCGGGGTCCGGGGAGCTGTTTTTT. The encoded protein is CAWTRGPGSGELFF.